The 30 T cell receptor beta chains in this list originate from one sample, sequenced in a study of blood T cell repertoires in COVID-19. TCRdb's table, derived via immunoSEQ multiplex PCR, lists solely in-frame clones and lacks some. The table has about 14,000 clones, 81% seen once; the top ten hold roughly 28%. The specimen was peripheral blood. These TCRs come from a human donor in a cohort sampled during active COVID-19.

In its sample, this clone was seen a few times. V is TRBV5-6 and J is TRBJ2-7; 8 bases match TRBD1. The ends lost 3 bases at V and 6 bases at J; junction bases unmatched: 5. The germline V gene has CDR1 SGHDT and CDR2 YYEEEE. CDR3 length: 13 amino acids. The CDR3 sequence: CASSSGQGGEQYF. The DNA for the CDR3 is TGTGCCAGCAGCTCCGGACAGGGTGGCGAGCAGTACTTC.

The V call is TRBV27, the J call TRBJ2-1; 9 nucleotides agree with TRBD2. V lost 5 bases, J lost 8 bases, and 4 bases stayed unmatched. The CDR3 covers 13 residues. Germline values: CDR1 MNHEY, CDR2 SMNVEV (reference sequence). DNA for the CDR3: TGTGCCAGCAGTGATGGGACTAGCTATGAGCAGTTCTTC. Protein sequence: CASSDGTSYEQFF.

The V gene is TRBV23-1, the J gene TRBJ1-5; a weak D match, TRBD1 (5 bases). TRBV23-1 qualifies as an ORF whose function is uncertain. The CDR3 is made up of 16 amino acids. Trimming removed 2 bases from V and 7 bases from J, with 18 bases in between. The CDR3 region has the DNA TGCGCCAGCAGTCAACCTTACATAGGGGTAGGGCAGCCCCAGCATTTT. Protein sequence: CASSQPYIGVGQPQHF.

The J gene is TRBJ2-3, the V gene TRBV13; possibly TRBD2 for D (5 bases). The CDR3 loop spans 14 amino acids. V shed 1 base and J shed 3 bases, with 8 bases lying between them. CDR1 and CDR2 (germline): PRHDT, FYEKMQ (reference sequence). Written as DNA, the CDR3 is TGTGCCAGCAGCTTAGATAGGGAGACAGATACGCAGTATTTT. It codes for CASSLDRETDTQYF.

The CDR3 region is CASSLRLGPYNEQFF. The CDR3 DNA follows: TGTGCCAGCAGTTTAAGACTAGGACCTTACAATGAGCAGTTCTTC. The V and J genes are TRBV28 and TRBJ2-1, with D possibly TRBD2 on 6 matching bases. Trimming pared 2 bases from V and 4 bases from J, leaving 12 bases between. This CDR3 has 15 amino acids. Germline CDR1 and CDR2: MDHEN and SYDVKM. The full variable domain, with the rest looked up from reference TRBV28 and TRBJ2-1, is DVKVTQSSRYLVKRTGEKVFLECVQDMDHENMFWYRQDPGLGLRLIYFSYDVKMKEKGDIPEGYSVSREKKERFSLILESASTNQTSMYLCASSLRLGPYNEQFFGPGTRLTVL.

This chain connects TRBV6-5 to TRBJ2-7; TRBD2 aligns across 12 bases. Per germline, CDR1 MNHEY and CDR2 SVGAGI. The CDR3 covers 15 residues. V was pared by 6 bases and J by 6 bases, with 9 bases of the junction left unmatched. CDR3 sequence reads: CASSPQTSGSVEQYF. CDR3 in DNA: TGTGCCAGCAGCCCACAGACTAGCGGGAGTGTCGAGCAGTACTTC.

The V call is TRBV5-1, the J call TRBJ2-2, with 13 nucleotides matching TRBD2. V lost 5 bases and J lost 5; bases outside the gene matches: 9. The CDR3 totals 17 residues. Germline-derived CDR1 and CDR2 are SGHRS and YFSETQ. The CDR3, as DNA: TGCGCCAGCAGTATTCATCCGGGACTAGCGGGAACCGGGGAGCTGTTTTTT. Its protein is CASSIHPGLAGTGELFF. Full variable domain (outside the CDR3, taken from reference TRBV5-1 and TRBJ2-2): KAGVTQTPRYLIKTRGQQVTLSCSPISGHRSVSWYQQTPGQGLQFLFEYFSETQRNKGNFPGRFSGRQFSNSRSEMNVSTLELGDSALYLCASSIHPGLAGTGELFFGEGSRLTVL.

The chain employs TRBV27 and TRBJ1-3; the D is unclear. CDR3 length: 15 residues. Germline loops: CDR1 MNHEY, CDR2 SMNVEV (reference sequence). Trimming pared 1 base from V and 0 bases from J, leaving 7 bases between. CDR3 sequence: CASSLFPGSGNTIYF. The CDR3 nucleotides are TGTGCCAGCAGTTTATTTCCAGGCTCTGGAAACACCATATATTTT.

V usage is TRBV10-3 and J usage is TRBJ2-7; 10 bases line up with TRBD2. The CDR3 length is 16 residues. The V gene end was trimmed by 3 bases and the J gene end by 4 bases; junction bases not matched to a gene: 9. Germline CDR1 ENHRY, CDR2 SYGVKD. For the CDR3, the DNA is TGTGCCATCAGTGATCTAGCGGGAGCACGAGCGTACGAGCAGTACTTC. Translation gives CAISDLAGARAYEQYF.

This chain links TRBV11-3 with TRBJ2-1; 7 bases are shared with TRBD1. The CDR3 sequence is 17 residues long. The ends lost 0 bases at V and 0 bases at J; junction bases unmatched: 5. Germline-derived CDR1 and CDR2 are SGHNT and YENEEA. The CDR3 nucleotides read TGTGCCAGCAGCTTAGATAGTGGGACAGCCTCCTACAATGAGCAGTTCTTC. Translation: CASSLDSGTASYNEQFF. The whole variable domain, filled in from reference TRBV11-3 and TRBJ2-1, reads EAGVVQSPRYKIIEKKQPVAFWCNPISGHNTLYWYLQNLGQGPELLIRYENEEAVDDSQLPKDRFSAERLKGVDSTLKIQPAELGDSAVYLCASSLDSGTASYNEQFFGPGTRLTVL.

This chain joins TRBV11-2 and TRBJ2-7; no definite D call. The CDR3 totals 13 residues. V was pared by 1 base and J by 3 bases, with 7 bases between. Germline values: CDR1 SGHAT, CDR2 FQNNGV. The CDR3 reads CASSLGLNYEQYF. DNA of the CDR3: TGTGCCAGCAGCTTAGGACTCAACTACGAGCAGTACTTC. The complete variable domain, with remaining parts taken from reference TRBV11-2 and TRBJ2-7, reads EAGVAQSPRYKIIEKRQSVAFWCNPISGHATLYWYQQILGQGPKLLIQFQNNGVVDDSQLPKDRFSAERLKGVDSTLKIQPAKLEDSAVYLCASSLGLNYEQYFGPGTRLTVT.

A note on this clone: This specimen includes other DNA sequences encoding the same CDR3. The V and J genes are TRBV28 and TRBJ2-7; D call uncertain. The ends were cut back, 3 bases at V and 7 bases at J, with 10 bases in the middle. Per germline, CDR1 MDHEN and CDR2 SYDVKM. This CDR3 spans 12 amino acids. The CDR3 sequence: CASSFTVYEQYF. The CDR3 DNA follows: TGTGCCAGCAGTTTCACAGTGTATGAGCAGTACTTC.

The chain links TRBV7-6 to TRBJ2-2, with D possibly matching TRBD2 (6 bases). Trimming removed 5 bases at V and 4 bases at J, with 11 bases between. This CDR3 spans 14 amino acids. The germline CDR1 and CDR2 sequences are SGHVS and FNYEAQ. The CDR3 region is CASSVEGLTGELFF. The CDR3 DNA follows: TGTGCCAGCAGCGTGGAGGGTCTCACCGGGGAGCTGTTTTTT.

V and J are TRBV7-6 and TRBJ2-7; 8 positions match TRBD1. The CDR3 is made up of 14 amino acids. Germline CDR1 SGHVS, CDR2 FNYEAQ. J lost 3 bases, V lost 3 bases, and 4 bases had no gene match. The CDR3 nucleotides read TGTGCCAGCAGCTTCGGGACAGGAGACTACGAGCAGTACTTC. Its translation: CASSFGTGDYEQYF.

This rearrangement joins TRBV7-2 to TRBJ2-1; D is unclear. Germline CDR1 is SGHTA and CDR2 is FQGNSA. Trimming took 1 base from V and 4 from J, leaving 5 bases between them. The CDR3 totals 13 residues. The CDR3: CASSLDSYNEQFF. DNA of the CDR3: TGTGCCAGCAGCTTAGACAGTTACAATGAGCAGTTCTTC.

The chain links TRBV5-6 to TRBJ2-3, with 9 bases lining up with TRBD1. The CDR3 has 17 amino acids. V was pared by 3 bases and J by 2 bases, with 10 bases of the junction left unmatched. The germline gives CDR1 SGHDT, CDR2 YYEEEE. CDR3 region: CASSSTGGSPSTDTQYF. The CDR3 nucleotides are TGTGCCAGCAGCTCAACAGGGGGCTCACCTTCCACAGATACGCAGTATTTT.

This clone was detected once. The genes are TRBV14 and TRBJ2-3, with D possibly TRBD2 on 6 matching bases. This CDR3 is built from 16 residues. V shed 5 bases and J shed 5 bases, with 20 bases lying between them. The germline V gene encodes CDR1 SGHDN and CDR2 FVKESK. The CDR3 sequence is CASSTRTTPVEDTQYF. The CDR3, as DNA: TGTGCCAGCAGCACTCGGACTACCCCGGTGGAAGATACGCAGTATTTT. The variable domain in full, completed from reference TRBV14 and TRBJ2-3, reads EAGVTQFPSHSVIEKGQTVTLRCDPISGHDNLYWYRRVMGKEIKFLLHFVKESKQDESGMPNNRFLAERTGGTYSTLKVQPAELEDSGVYFCASSTRTTPVEDTQYFGPGTRLTVL.

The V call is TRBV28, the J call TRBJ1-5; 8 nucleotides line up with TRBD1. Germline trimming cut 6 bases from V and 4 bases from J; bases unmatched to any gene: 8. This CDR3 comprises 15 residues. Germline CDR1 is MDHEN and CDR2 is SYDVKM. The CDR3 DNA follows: TGTGCCAGCAGGGCGGGACAGGCCGTTAATCAGCCCCAGCATTTT. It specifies CASRAGQAVNQPQHF.

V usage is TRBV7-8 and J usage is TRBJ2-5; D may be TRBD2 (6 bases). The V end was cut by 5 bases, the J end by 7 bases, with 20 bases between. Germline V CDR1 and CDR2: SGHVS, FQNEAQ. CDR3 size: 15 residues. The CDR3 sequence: CASSLGRLYRGTQYF. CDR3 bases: TGTGCCAGCAGCCTCGGGAGACTCTATAGGGGGACCCAGTACTTC. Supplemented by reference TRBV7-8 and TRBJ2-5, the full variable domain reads GAGVSQSPRYKVAKRGQDVALRCDPISGHVSLFWYQQALGQGPEFLTYFQNEAQLDKSGLPSDRFFAERPEGSVSTLKIQRTQQEDSAVYLCASSLGRLYRGTQYFGPGTRLLVL.

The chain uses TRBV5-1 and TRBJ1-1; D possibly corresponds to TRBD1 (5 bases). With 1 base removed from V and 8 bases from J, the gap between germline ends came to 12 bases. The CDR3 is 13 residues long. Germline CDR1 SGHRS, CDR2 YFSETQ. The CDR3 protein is CASSLQYGAEAFF. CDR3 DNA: TGCGCCAGCAGCTTGCAGTATGGGGCGGAAGCTTTCTTT.

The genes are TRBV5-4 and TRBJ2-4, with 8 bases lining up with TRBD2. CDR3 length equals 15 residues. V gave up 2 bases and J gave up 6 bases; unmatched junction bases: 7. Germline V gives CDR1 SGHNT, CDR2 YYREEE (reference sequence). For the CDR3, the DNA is TGTGCCAGCAGCTTACTAGCGGAGGGGGGAAACATTCAGTACTTC. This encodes CASSLLAEGGNIQYF. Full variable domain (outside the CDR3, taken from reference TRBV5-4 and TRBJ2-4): ETGVTQSPTHLIKTRGQQVTLRCSSQSGHNTVSWYQQALGQGPQFIFQYYREEENGRGNFPPRFSGLQFPNYSSELNVNALELDDSALYLCASSLLAEGGNIQYFGAGTRLSVL.

The CDR3 sequence: CASSHGLAGLNEQFF. CDR3 in DNA: TGCGCCAGCAGCCATGGACTAGCGGGACTTAATGAGCAGTTCTTC. The chain carries TRBV4-1 and TRBJ2-1, with TRBD2 identical over 12 bases. V was pared by 3 bases and J by 7 bases, with 4 bases of the junction left unmatched. The CDR3 spans 15 residues. The germline V gene has CDR1 MGHRA and CDR2 YSYEKL.

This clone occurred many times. The CDR3 DNA reads as TGTGCCAGCAGTACTCGGACTAGCGGGAGGTTCTCAGATACGCAGTATTTT. It specifies CASSTRTSGRFSDTQYF. V is TRBV27 and J is TRBJ2-3; the match to TRBD2 covers 14 bases. The V gene end was trimmed by 5 bases and the J gene end by 4 bases; junction bases not matched to a gene: 8. This CDR3 has 17 amino acids. CDR1 is MNHEY, CDR2 SMNVEV, per germline (reference sequence).

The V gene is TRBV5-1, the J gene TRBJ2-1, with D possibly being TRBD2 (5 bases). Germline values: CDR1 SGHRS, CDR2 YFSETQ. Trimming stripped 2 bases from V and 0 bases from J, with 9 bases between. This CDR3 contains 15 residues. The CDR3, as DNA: TGCGCCAGCAGCTTAGCGGAGAGCTCCTACAATGAGCAGTTCTTC. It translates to CASSLAESSYNEQFF.

The CDR3 region is CATSDHTTGSVEQFF. The CDR3 region has the DNA TGTGCCACCAGTGACCATACGACAGGGTCCGTTGAGCAGTTCTTC. The chain links TRBV24-1 to TRBJ2-1, with TRBD1 matching 7 bases. This CDR3 comprises 15 residues. The trim removed 4 bases at V and 9 bases at J, leaving 11 bases unmatched. The germline CDR1 and CDR2 sequences are KGHDR and SFDVKD.

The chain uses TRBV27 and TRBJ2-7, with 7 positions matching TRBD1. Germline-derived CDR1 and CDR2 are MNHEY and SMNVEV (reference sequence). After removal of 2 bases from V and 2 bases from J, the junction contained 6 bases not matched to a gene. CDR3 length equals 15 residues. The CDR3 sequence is CASSLKGQPTYEQYF. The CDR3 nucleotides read TGTGCCAGCAGTTTAAAGGGACAGCCCACCTACGAGCAGTACTTC.

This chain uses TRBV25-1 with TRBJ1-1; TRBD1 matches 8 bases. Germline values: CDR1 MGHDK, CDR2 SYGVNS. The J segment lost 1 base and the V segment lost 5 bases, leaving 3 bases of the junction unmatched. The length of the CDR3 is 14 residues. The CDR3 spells CASSLTGENTEAFF. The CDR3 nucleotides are TGTGCCAGCAGTTTGACAGGGGAGAACACTGAAGCTTTCTTT.

CDR3 coding DNA: TGTGCCAGCAGTGCGGAGGCCGCGATTTCCTACGAGCAGTACTTC. It codes for CASSAEAAISYEQYF. The chain links TRBV2 to TRBJ2-7; D is perhaps TRBD2 (5 bases). Germline-derived CDR1 and CDR2 are SNHLY and FYNNEI. V lost 4 bases to trimming and J lost 1 base, with 14 bases between them. The CDR3 is 15 residues long.

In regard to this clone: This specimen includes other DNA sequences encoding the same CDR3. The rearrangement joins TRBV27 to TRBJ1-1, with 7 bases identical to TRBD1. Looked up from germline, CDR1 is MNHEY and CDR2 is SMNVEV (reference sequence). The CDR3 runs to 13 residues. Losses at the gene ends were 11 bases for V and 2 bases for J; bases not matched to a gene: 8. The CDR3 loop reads CASSTGTNTEAFF. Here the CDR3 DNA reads TGTGCCTCTTCGACAGGGACCAACACTGAAGCTTTCTTT.

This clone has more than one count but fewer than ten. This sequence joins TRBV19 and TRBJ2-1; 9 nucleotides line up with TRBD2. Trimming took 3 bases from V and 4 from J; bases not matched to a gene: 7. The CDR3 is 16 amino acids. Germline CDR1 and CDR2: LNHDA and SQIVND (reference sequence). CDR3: CASSIEAGGVYNEQFF. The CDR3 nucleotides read TGTGCCAGTAGTATTGAGGCGGGAGGGGTTTACAATGAGCAGTTCTTC.